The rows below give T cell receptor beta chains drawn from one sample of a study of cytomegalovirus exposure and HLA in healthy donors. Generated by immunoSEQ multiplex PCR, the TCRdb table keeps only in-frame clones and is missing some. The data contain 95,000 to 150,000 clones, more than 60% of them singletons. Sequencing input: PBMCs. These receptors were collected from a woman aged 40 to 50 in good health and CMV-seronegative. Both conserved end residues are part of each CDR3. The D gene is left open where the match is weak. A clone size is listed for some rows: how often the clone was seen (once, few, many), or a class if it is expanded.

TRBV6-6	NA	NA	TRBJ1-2	TGTGCCAGCAGTTACAACAGGTTCTATGGCTACACCTTC	CASSYNRFYGYTF
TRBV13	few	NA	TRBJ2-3	TGTGCCAGCATCATCGGGGGAAGCACAGATACGCAGTATTTT	CASIIGGSTDTQYF
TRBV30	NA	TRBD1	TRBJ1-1	TGTGCCTGGAGTGGCCACCGGACAGGGGGCGTCGAAGCTTTCTTT	CAWSGHRTGGVEAFF
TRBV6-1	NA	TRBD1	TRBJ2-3	TGTGCCAGCAGGGACAGGGTCGGGACAGATACGCAGTATTTT	CASRDRVGTDTQYF
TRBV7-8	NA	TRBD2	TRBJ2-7	TGTGCCAGCATCCCTGGGAGGGTCGGGAACGAGCAGTACTTC	CASIPGRVGNEQYF
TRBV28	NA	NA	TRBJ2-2	TGTGCCAGCTCCTCTGGGACTAACACCGGGGAGCTGTTTTTT	CASSSGTNTGELFF
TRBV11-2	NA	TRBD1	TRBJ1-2	TGTGCCAGCAGCTTAGGGGCAGGGGGTGGCTACACCTTC	CASSLGAGGGYTF
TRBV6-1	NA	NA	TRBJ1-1	TGTGCCAGCAGGAGGACTCACCCTTCGGGAGCTTTCTTT	CASRRTHPSGAFF
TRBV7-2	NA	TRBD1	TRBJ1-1	TGTGCCAGCAGCTTAGCTCTTGGGGCAGGGGGCAAGAACACTGAAGCTTTCTTT	CASSLALGAGGKNTEAFF
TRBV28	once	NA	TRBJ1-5	TGTGCCAGCAGCTCGCCGCAGGGGATAGGTCAGCCCCAGCATTTT	CASSSPQGIGQPQHF
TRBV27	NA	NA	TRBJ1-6	TGTGCCAGCAGTTTATTGGCAGGGGAGAGGAGTTCACCCCTCCACTTT	CASSLLAGERSSPLHF
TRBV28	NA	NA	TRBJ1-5	TGTGCCAGCAGTTTAGCCGGGCAGCCCCAGCATTTT	CASSLAGQPQHF
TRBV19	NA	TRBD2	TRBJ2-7	TGTGCCAGTAGTCGGGCGGGAGGCTACGAGCAGTACTTC	CASSRAGGYEQYF
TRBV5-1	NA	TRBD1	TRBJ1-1	TGCGCCAGCAGCTTGGAAGGCCAGGGGGGTGAAGCTTTCTTT	CASSLEGQGGEAFF
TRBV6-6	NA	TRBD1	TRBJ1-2	TGTGCCAGCAGAGACAGACAGGGTTTCGGTGGCTACACCTTC	CASRDRQGFGGYTF
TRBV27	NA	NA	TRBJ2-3	TGTGCCAGCAGGGTCGGGGGCACAGATACGCAGTATTTT	CASRVGGTDTQYF
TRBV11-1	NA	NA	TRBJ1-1	TGTGCCAGCAGCTTAGGCTCAGGGGTTTCTGGCACTGAAGCTTTCTTT	CASSLGSGVSGTEAFF
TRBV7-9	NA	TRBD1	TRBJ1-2	TGTGCCAGCAGCGGGGACAGCTATGGCTACACCTTC	CASSGDSYGYTF
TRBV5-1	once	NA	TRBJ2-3	TGCGCCAGCAGCCCGCCTTCCGGAGATACGCAGTATTTT	CASSPPSGDTQYF
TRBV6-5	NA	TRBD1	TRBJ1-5	TGTGCCAGCAGAACAGGACAGGGTCATCAGCCCCAGCATTTT	CASRTGQGHQPQHF
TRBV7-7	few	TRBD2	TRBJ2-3	TGTGCTAGCAGCTTAGAGAGTCCCCGACCCGGGACTAAAAGCACAGATACGCAGTATTTT	CASSLESPRPGTKSTDTQYF
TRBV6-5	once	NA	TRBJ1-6	TGTGCCAGCAGTTACGGGGGACTCCATTCACCCCTCCACTTT	CASSYGGLHSPLHF
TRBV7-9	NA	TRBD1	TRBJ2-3	TGTGCCAGCAGTCGGGTAACAGGGGGCGGCACAGATACGCAGTATTTT	CASSRVTGGGTDTQYF
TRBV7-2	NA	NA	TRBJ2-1	TGTGCCAGCAGCTTCAGGCACACCCCATCCTACAATGAGCAGTTCTTC	CASSFRHTPSYNEQFF
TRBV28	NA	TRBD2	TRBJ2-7	TGTGCCAGCAGCCTCAGCGGGAGCGGCAACGAGCAGTACTTC	CASSLSGSGNEQYF
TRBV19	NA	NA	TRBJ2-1	TGTGCCAGTAGTATCGGCGGGGAATACAATGAGCAGTTCTTC	CASSIGGEYNEQFF
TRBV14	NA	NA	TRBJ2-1	TGTGCCAGCAGCCAAGGACTGAATGAGCAGTTCTTC	CASSQGLNEQFF
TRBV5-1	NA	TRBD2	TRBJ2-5	TGCGCCAGCAGCAGAATAGGACTAGCGTATGCTCAAGAGACCCAGTACTTC	CASSRIGLAYAQETQYF
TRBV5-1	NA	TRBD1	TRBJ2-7	TGCGCCAGCAGCCAAGGACAGGGGCGGAACGAGCAGTACTTC	CASSQGQGRNEQYF
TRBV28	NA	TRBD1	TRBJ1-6	TGTGCCAGCACCTTTCCCGGGACAGGGGCCAATTCACCCCTCCACTTT	CASTFPGTGANSPLHF
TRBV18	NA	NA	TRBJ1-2	TGTGCCAGCTCACCGCCAAACCCAGGGAACAGAAACTATGGCTACACCTTC	CASSPPNPGNRNYGYTF
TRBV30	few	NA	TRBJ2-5	TGTGCCTGGAGTCTACTTAGCTTTGAGACCCAGTACTTC	CAWSLLSFETQYF
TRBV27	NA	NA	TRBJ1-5	TGTGCCAGCAGTTTGTGGGGCTCCAATCAGCCCCAGCATTTT	CASSLWGSNQPQHF
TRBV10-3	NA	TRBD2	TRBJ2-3	TGTGCCATCAGTGGACCCGGGACTAGCGGGGGGCCCACAGATACGCAGTATTTT	CAISGPGTSGGPTDTQYF
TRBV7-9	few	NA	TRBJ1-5	TGTGCCAGCAGCTCCCTGGGAGGGGAGGATCAGCCCCAGCATTTT	CASSSLGGEDQPQHF
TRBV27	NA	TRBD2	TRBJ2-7	TGTGCCAGCAAGGCCAGGGTAGCGGGCGATCGCTCCTACGAGCAGTACTTC	CASKARVAGDRSYEQYF
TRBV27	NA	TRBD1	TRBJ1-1	TGTGCCAGCGGGGACAGGGGGCTGGACACTGAAGCTTTCTTT	CASGDRGLDTEAFF
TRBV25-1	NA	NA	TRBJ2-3	TGTGCCAGCAGTGGCACCGGCGGGGGCAGGGGTGCAGATACGCAGTATTTT	CASSGTGGGRGADTQYF
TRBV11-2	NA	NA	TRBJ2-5	TGTGCCAGCAGCTTAGAATGGGCCAGGGGTAAGGAGACCCAGTACTTC	CASSLEWARGKETQYF
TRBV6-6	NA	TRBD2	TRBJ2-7	TGTGCCAGCAGCCAGGGGACGTTAAGCGGGAGGTACGAGCAGTACTTC	CASSQGTLSGRYEQYF
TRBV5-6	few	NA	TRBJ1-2	TGTGCCAGCAGCTTGCAGGGGAAGAACTATGGCTACACCTTC	CASSLQGKNYGYTF
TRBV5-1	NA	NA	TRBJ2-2	TGCGCCAGCAGCTTGGGCGGGAACACCGGGGAGCTGTTTTTT	CASSLGGNTGELFF
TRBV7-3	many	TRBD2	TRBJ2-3	TGTGCCAGCAGCTTATCGGCGGGGGGGAGATCCACAGATACGCAGTATTTT	CASSLSAGGRSTDTQYF
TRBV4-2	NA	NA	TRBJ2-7	TGTGCCAGCAGCCAAGATGTTAGCGACTACGAGCAGTACTTC	CASSQDVSDYEQYF
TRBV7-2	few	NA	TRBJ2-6	TGTGCCAGCTCCTATACGGGTGGGGCCAACGTCCTGACTTTC	CASSYTGGANVLTF
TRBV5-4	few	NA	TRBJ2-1	TGTGCCAGCAGCTTGGATAGAAACAATGAGCAGTTCTTC	CASSLDRNNEQFF
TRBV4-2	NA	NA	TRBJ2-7	TGTGCCAGCAGCCAAGACAGGGTATCTTGGGAGCAGTACTTC	CASSQDRVSWEQYF
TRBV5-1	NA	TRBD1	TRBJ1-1	TGCGCCAGCCAAGGGACAGCAAACACTGAAGCTTTCTTT	CASQGTANTEAFF
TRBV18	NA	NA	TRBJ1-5	TGTGCCAGCTCACCACTGCGGGATCAGCCCCAGCATTTT	CASSPLRDQPQHF